This T cell receptor (beta chain) was found in a study of blood T cell repertoires in COVID-19. As for the study in general: PBMCs, B-cell-depleted T cells, or T cells provided the cDNA or gDNA that made up the material.

As handled by the study authors: Using reference gene primer amplification, nucleated cell counts were estimated. TCRdb's copy holds only in-frame clones and misses some; the assay was immunoSEQ multiplex PCR. V, J and clone size were drawn from that table, and D and trimming were deduced from the DNA. Seen here are tens of thousands of clones, 82% observed once, and the top ten hold roughly an eighth. The CDR3 has 18 amino acids. The V and J ends lost 0 bases and 6 bases respectively, with 24 bases between them. Germline V gives CDR1 LGHDT, CDR2 YNNKEL (reference sequence). The clonotype was recovered from a woman at least 80 years old with acute or convalescent COVID-19. The chain is built from TRBV3-1 (or the pseudogene TRBV3-2) and TRBJ2-7; a possible D gene is TRBD2 (6 bases). What was sequenced was peripheral blood. The CDR3 nucleotides read TGTGCCAGCAGCCAAGAAGGAGCGGGTGCAGCCCACCGTCGCGAGCAGTACTTC. It encodes CASSQEGAGAAHRREQYF.